The T cell receptor (beta chain) described here comes from a study of shared clonotypes between healthy human individuals. CDR1 is SGHAT, CDR2 FQNNGV, per germline. With 5 bases removed from V and 6 bases from J, the gap between germline ends came to 14 bases. CDR3 size: 13 residues. Methods used by the authors: Filtering differed for immunoSEQ, which gave only junction sequences without quality scores. Profiling relied on immunoSEQ multiplex PCR, and the TCRdb table lists in-frame clones only, not all of them. V, J and clone size were drawn from that table, and D and trimming were deduced from the DNA. The table shows around 500,000 clones, with 79% occurring only once. This clone was detected once.

The rearrangement joins TRBV11-2 to TRBJ2-7; D uncertain. The sample consisted of PBMCs. This receptor was identified in a woman aged 40 to 50 in good health. Some clones in this sample may be carry-over from other donors' samples. The CDR3 DNA is TGTGCCAGCAGCCGTGGGGTAGTACGCGAGCAGTACTTC. This encodes CASSRGVVREQYF.